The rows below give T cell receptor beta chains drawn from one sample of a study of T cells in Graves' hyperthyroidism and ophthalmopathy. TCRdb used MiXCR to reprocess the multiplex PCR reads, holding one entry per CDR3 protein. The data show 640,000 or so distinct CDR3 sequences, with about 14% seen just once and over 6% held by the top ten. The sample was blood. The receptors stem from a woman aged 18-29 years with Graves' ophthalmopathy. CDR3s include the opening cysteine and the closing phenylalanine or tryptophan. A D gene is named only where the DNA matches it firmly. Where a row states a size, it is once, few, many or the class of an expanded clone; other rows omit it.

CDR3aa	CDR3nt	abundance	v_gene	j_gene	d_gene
CASSRSGRANEQFF	TGTGCCAGCAGCCGTAGCGGGAGGGCCAATGAGCAGTTCTTC	NA	TRBV7-2	TRBJ2-1	TRBD2
CASSLVMDEQYF	TGCGCCAGCAGCTTGGTGATGGACGAGCAGTACTTC	NA	TRBV5-1	TRBJ2-7	NA
CAWSLNEAFF	TGTGCCTGGAGTCTGAATGAAGCTTTCTTT	many	TRBV30	TRBJ1-1	NA
CASSEVPNTEAFF	TGTGCCAGCAGTGAAGTTCCTAACACTGAAGCTTTCTTT	many	TRBV6-1	TRBJ1-1	NA
CASSMSAGEGSQYF	TGTGCCAGTAGTATGTCGGCAGGAGAAGGGAGTCAGTACTTC	few	TRBV19	TRBJ2-4	NA
CASSTPGTAYNEQFF	TGTGCCAGCAGCACCCCGGGGACAGCTTACAATGAGCAGTTCTTC	many	TRBV5-8	TRBJ2-1	TRBD1
CASSAGHRLDYGYTF	TGCGCCAGCAGCGCTGGGCATCGGCTGGACTATGGCTACACCTTC	many	TRBV5-1	TRBJ1-2	NA
CASSGSPNYGYTF	TGTGCCAGCAGCGGGTCCCCTAACTATGGCTACACCTTC	few	TRBV7-3	TRBJ1-2	NA
CASSFSSGESYEQYF	TGTGCCAGCAGTTTCTCATCGGGTGAATCCTACGAGCAGTACTTC	many	TRBV7-3	TRBJ2-7	NA
CASSTQGQGEHF	TGTGCCAGTAGTACCCAGGGACAGGGGGAACACTTC	few	TRBV19	TRBJ2-7	TRBD1
CASSWYLAGGPNEQFF	TGTGCCAGCAGTTGGTACCTAGCGGGAGGGCCGAATGAGCAGTTCTTC	many	TRBV12-3/TRBV12-4	TRBJ2-1	TRBD2
CASSLQGPVMNTEAFF	TGTGCCAGCAGCTTGCAGGGACCCGTCATGAACACTGAAGCTTTCTTT	few	TRBV5-6	TRBJ1-1	NA
CASSFWDSYQPQHF	TGTGCCAGCAGTTTTTGGGACAGCTATCAGCCCCAGCATTTT	many	TRBV12-3/TRBV12-4	TRBJ1-5	TRBD1
CASSRKGTYEQYF	TGTGCCAGCAGCCGTAAAGGGACCTACGAGCAGTACTTC	many	TRBV3-1	TRBJ2-7	NA
CAWTPQAGEQFF	TGTGCCTGGACCCCCCAGGCGGGAGAGCAGTTCTTC	many	TRBV30	TRBJ2-1	NA
CASSLSRDRGREQYF	TGTGCCAGCAGTTTATCACGGGACAGGGGGCGCGAGCAGTACTTC	NA	TRBV27	TRBJ2-7	TRBD1
CASSFIMPGRESNTEAFF	TGTGCCAGCAGTTTCATCATGCCGGGCAGGGAGAGCAACACTGAAGCTTTCTTT	many	TRBV27	TRBJ1-1	NA
CASSSAPAGENEQYF	TGCGCCAGCAGCTCGGCCCCAGCGGGAGAAAACGAGCAGTACTTC	few	TRBV5-1	TRBJ2-7	TRBD2
CSARRGGLMNTEAFF	TGCAGTGCTAGGAGGGGGGGTCTCATGAACACTGAAGCTTTCTTT	NA	TRBV20-1	TRBJ1-1	NA
CASDSGTIFYEQYF	TGTGCCAGCGATAGCGGGACCATCTTCTACGAGCAGTACTTC	few	TRBV25-1	TRBJ2-7	TRBD2
CSARPGGLTEAFF	TGCAGTGCTAGGCCCGGGGGGCTCACTGAAGCTTTCTTT	many	TRBV20-1	TRBJ1-1	NA
CASSRVATGNTGELFF	TGTGCCAGCTCACGGGTTGCGACGGGAAACACCGGGGAGCTGTTTTTT	many	TRBV18	TRBJ2-2	NA
CASTPLGIGVDYGYTF	TGTGCCAGCACCCCCCTGGGTATAGGGGTCGACTATGGCTACACCTTC	NA	TRBV7-9	TRBJ1-2	NA
CASSPLLGQKNIQYF	TGTGCCAGCAGCCCTTTGTTGGGGCAAAAAAACATTCAGTACTTC	NA	TRBV11-2	TRBJ2-4	NA
CASSVGTGPNTGELFF	TGCGCCAGCAGCGTCGGGACAGGCCCGAACACCGGGGAGCTGTTTTTT	few	TRBV4-1	TRBJ2-2	TRBD1
CASRPTGASNQPQHF	TGTGCCAGTAGACCGACAGGGGCTAGCAATCAGCCCCAGCATTTT	NA	TRBV19	TRBJ1-5	TRBD1
CSVQGRLAKNIQYF	TGCAGCGTACAGGGAAGACTAGCCAAAAACATTCAGTACTTC	many	TRBV29-1	TRBJ2-4	NA
CASSLRSTQYF	TGTGCCAGCAGCCTACGTAGTACTCAGTACTTC	few	TRBV3-1	TRBJ2-5	NA
CASSRTGTGINEQFF	TGTGCCAGCAGCCGAACCGGGACAGGGATCAATGAGCAGTTCTTC	many	TRBV7-8	TRBJ2-1	TRBD1